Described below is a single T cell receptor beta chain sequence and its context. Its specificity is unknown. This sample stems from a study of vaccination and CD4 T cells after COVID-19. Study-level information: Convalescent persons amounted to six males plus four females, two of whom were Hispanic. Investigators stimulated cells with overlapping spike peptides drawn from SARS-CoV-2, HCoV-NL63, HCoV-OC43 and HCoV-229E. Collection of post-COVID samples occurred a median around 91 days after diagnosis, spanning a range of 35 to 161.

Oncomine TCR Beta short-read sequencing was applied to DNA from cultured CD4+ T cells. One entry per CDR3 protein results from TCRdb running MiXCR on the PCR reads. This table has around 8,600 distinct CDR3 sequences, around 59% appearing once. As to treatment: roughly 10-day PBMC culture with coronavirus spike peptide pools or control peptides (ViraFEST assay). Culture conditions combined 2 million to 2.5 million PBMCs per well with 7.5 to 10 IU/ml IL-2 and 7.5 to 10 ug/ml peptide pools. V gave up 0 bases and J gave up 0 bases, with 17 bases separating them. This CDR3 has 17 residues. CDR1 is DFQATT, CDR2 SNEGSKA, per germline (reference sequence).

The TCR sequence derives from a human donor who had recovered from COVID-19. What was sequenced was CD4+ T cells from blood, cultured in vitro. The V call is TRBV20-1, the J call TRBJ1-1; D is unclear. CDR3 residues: CSARERRVGSMNTEAFF. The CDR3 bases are TGCAGTGCTAGAGAGAGGAGGGTTGGCTCCATGAACACTGAAGCTTTCTTT.